This T cell receptor (beta chain) was observed in a study of cytomegalovirus exposure and HLA in healthy donors (dated 2017 in TCRdb). With respect to the entire study: In an earlier analysis of under 600 of the donors, less than 350 Gb of sequence data and approximately 100 million unique TCR beta sequences from roughly 180 million T cells were reported. A later analysis re-examined previously published TCR beta repertoires from about 670 donors and added high-resolution HLA genotyping to investigate patterns of TCR occurrence. Genome-wide SNP genotypes for about 65% of the roughly 670 donors were used in a later genetic analysis, which treated that subset as a discovery cohort. Among 300 to 500 genotyped donors of the cohort, an average of around 250,000 unique TCR beta nucleotide sequences was sequenced per donor, of which about 18% were non-productive. An early release that covered about 600 HLA-typed donors contained 250 to 350 gigabases of sequencing data and around 80 million unique TCR sequences. Rather than drawing on any new phenotypic data, the later analysis identified candidate immune exposures from TCR beta sequences and the way those sequences occurred across donors. In an earlier analysis of 587 of the donors, high-throughput TCR beta sequencing was used to judge whether each TCR beta V gene segment behaved as functional or pseudogenic. Roughly five DR-DQ haplotypes were treated as single units for association and clustering because of strong linkage in the cohort. HLA typing covered class I and class II loci at four-digit resolution. The study used immunosequencing to profile the T cell repertoires of approximately 690 subjects and linked those repertoires to cytomegalovirus serostatus. Alongside the repertoire data, information on donor age, sex, ethnicity and CMV serostatus was compiled. The aim of the study was to test whether cataloging public T cell receptors could identify signatures of past pathogen exposure. The study combined high-throughput TCR immunosequencing, statistical association of individual TCRs with disease status, and machine learning to predict cytomegalovirus infection status. Every repertoire in the discovery cohort had been generated on one and the same sequencing platform. Typing coverage differed by locus: A, B, C, DRB1 and DQB1 were typed in about 620-640 donors, DQA1 in 522, DPA1 in over 600, and DPB1 in just under 480. The genetic ancestry cluster associated with self-reported Caucasian donors included about 81% of the roughly 400 genotyped donors. A separate validation cohort of about 110 different subjects was used in addition to the approximately 670-subject first cohort. Broader findings and caveats from the paper: In a later analysis, HLA-associated TCR beta chains showed more clonal expansion and lower generation probabilities than non-associated chains that were equally common. Several of the top co-occurrence clusters appeared to be linked to parvovirus B19, influenza, CMV and Epstein-Barr virus, according to a later analysis. Because counts were too low, approximately 18 rarely observed V segments, including chromosome 9 orphons, were excluded from the earlier analysis of around 640 of the donors. The presence/absence analyses assumed that sequencing depth was roughly uniform across donors, and that assumption may not be true. According to the authors, the approach could potentially be generalized to other disease states and immunological phenotypes. Linkage disequilibrium might explain the correlated functional status among segregating V segments, but an unknown experimental factor could not be ruled out. According to a later genetic analysis, donors in an Asian-associated ancestry cluster had fewer N-insertions in productive TCRs than the roughly 670-donor mean. Some IMGT-functional V segments, including TRBV6-2 and TRBV6-3, could not be told apart with the 87-base-pair reads, so those segments were excluded. According to a later analysis, TCR association rates differed among HLA loci, with DRB1 alleles showing the most associated TCRs and HLA-C alleles showing the fewest. A further reported finding was that TCR beta sequences accurately predicted the HLA-A and HLA-B alleles for most subjects in the first cohort. CMV serostatus was the only immune exposure information available for the cohort. In a later analysis, most CMV-associated TCR beta chains were found to appear HLA-restricted, with HLA associations seemingly driven largely by CMV exposure. Because HLA typing was unavailable for some donors at each locus, only the typed subset was used in association tests. A cluster of highly shared sequence variants was judged likely to represent a technical artifact of the sequencing pipeline. When HLA alleles, especially DR and DQ, strongly co-occurred, TCR associations were difficult to assign to individual alleles. Across donors, most TCR sequences were observed very rarely, whereas some public TCRs were present in many individuals. A total of around 150 TCR beta chains were listed by the study as associated with cytomegalovirus. The cohort was sequenced for TCR beta chains only, and without alpha or paired-chain data the features that could be detected were limited. Three of the identified cytomegalovirus-associated TCR beta chains were confirmed in vitro to be specific for cytomegalovirus antigens. Broadly in line with IMGT annotations, most TCR beta V segments showed up in productive rearrangements about 87% or about 30% of the time in an earlier analysis of around 550 of the donors. V-gene and J-gene trimming of TCR beta chains was associated with a missense DCLRE1C variant in a later genetic analysis, and the association was replicated in an independent cohort. The classifier was reported to diagnose cytomegalovirus status with high specificity and sensitivity in both the original and validation cohorts. A later analysis associated approximately 17,000 TCR beta sequences with specific HLA alleles at a false discovery rate of 0.05.

As to this clone: Its antigen is not yet known. Base quality data are lacking; no much larger clone is found one base away.

Libraries were built with the immunoSEQ multiplex PCR assay. The multiplex PCR relied on a mix of 60 forward primers for TCR Vbeta segments and 13 reverse primers for TCR Jbeta segments. The CDR3 region of rearranged TCR beta genes was amplified from genomic DNA by a multiplex PCR assay. The amplified TCR beta libraries were sequenced on the Illumina HiSeq System as 87-base-pair reads. Concerning the study's data processing: A later analysis counted some 80 million unique TCR beta chains across the roughly 700 repertoires, and around 12 million of these chains were shared by at least two donors. Raw reads were error-corrected and collapsed into unique sequences with a nearest-neighbor algorithm that merged closely related sequences to remove PCR and sequencing errors. V, D and J gene segments were assigned by aligning CDR3 sequences to IMGT reference sequences. For a sequence to be retained, a match of at least six nucleotides was required to both a V gene segment and a J gene segment. Rearrangements were classified as productive when the CDR3 lacked stop codons and remained in frame with V and J, and all other rearrangements were classified as non-productive. Following IMGT convention, CDR3 was defined as the stretch from the second conserved V-encoded cysteine up to the conserved J-encoded phenylalanine. The earlier analysis of fewer than 700 of the donors excluded sequences that lacked an unambiguous match to a single V gene segment. An earlier analysis of a few hundred of the donors classified V segments as functional when productive rearrangements were above 56.7% and as segregating when the standard deviation between donors was above 5%. To diagnose cytomegalovirus status from the catalog of TCR beta chain sequences, a statistical classification framework was built. A later analysis assigned V and J genes by comparing TCR nucleotide sequences with IMGT/GENE-DB human TR gene sequences. The TCRdist pipeline was used in a later analysis to assign CDR3 sequences and most-parsimonious VDJ recombination scenarios. A later analysis defined each TCR beta chain by its CDR3 amino acid sequence plus V-gene family, and excluded reads lacking a unique V-gene family. A later analysis removed 500 to 600 highly shared, low-generation-probability nucleotide sequences to deal with suspected cross-contamination and a sequencing artifact. In a later analysis, a clonal expansion index for each public chain was calculated from normalized within-repertoire ranks of inferred template counts. In a later analysis, generation probabilities were computed using a VDJ recombination model fitted to out-of-frame rearrangements, and the results were checked against IGoR. A later analysis scored TCR-TCR, TCR-HLA and TCR-CMV co-occurrence with hypergeometric tests, applying a repertoire-size bias correction to TCR pairs. A later analysis estimated false discovery rates by permuting HLA or CMV assignments 20 times. A later analysis grouped co-occurring TCRs with DBSCAN, adding TCRdist sequence similarity when clustering within HLA-allele-positive subsets. Repertoires with fewer than 30,000 or more than 120,000 public chains were left out of co-occurrence clustering, as were several repertoires with anomalous nucleotide sharing. Not all clones reach the TCRdb copy of this immuneACCESS table, which keeps in-frame sequences only. Checked studies attribute under half of the gap to unresolved V genes and leave the rest unexplained. That table is the source of V, J and clone size, and D and trimming were worked out from the DNA. The sample table holds under 150,000 clones, of which around 80% were seen once. Of the sample, about 2.9% is held by the ten largest clones.

The cohort was made up of approximately 670 healthy bone marrow donors. At the time of sampling, all cohort members were nominally healthy, though unrecorded immune exposures were likely present. The donor was CMV seronegative and was included in the group of over 300 seronegative cohort members. A peripheral blood sample was provided by each donor, and peripheral blood mononuclear cells were used for TCR beta sequencing. The Qiagen DNeasy Blood Extraction Kit was used to extract genomic DNA from the blood cell samples. Trimming takes 0 bases off V and 3 bases off J; junction bases not matched to a gene: 7. The CDR3 covers 17 residues, taking in both the cysteine and the phenylalanine. The entry retains the CDR3 DNA only, 51 bases that are in frame from base 1. The germline V gene encodes CDR1 MNHNS and CDR2 SASEGT.

The chain links TRBV6-1 with TRBJ2-3; TRBD2 aligns with 9 central bases. The TCR originated in a boy aged 2 to 9 in good health and CMV-seronegative. The sequenced material came from PBMCs. The CDR3 protein sequence reads: CASSEALGAGGTDTQYF. Read as DNA, the sequence is TGTGCCAGCAGTGAAGCGCTCGGGGCGGGAGGGACAGATACGCAGTATTTT.